These 16 T cell receptor beta chains share one sample of origin, sequenced in a study of blood T cells in healthy people across ages. A second PCR, run for about 7 to 11 cycles, used a sample-barcoded 5' primer plus a J-beta primer mix. TCRdb re-called the 5' RACE reads through MiXCR, storing one row per CDR3 protein. In the table there are roughly 2 million distinct CDR3 sequences, 40% to 55% of which are singletons. Sequencing input: blood. These receptors originate from a woman aged 40 to 49 in good health.

The gene calls are TRBV18 and TRBJ2-1; 13 nucleotides line up with TRBD2. The germline V gene encodes CDR1 KGHSH and CDR2 LQKENI. Trimming removed 3 bases from V and 0 bases from J; junction bases left unmatched: 11. This CDR3 has 20 amino acids. CDR3 in amino acids: CASSPNTGTSGIRSYNEQFF. For the CDR3, the DNA is TGTGCCAGCTCACCGAACACCGGGACTAGCGGGATCCGCTCCTACAATGAGCAGTTCTTC.

The chain recombines TRBV20-1 with TRBJ2-3, with D uncertain. V lost 5 bases and J lost 1, with 19 bases in between. Germline CDR1 and CDR2: DFQATT and SNEGSKA (reference sequence). This CDR3 has 16 amino acids. The CDR3 sequence is CSAAHTSPTRTDTQYF. The CDR3 DNA follows: TGCAGTGCTGCGCATACCTCGCCAACGCGCACAGATACGCAGTATTTT.

The CDR3 DNA sequence: TGTGCCAGCAGGGTCGGGGGAGCTCTACGTATCATCTACGAGCAGTACTTC. This translates into CASRVGGALRIIYEQYF. This chain connects TRBV6-1 to TRBJ2-7; D is possibly TRBD2 (6 bases). CDR3 size: 17 residues. Germline CDR1 reads MNHNS; CDR2 reads SASEGT. V lost 6 bases and J 3 bases, leaving 24 bases between the germline ends.

The chain joins TRBV11-2 to TRBJ2-3, with TRBD2 matching 9 bases. The V gene end was trimmed by 5 bases and the J gene end by 2 bases; junction bases not matched to a gene: 8. Germline V CDR1 and CDR2: SGHAT, FQNNGV. The CDR3 has 16 residues. The CDR3: CASSRTGLAATDTQYF. For the CDR3, the DNA is TGTGCCAGCAGCCGGACGGGACTAGCAGCCACAGATACGCAGTATTTT. Drawing the rest from reference TRBV11-2 and TRBJ2-3, the complete variable domain is EAGVAQSPRYKIIEKRQSVAFWCNPISGHATLYWYQQILGQGPKLLIQFQNNGVVDDSQLPKDRFSAERLKGVDSTLKIQPAKLEDSAVYLCASSRTGLAATDTQYFGPGTRLTVL.

This clonotype has a count of ten or more. The CDR3 loop reads CASSPGRPNEKLFF. CDR3 DNA: TGTGCCAGCAGCCCGGGTCGCCCTAATGAAAAACTGTTTTTT. This chain uses TRBV12-3 or TRBV12-4 with TRBJ1-4; unclear D gene. The CDR3 is 14 residues long. Trimming shortened V by 6 bases and J by 3 bases, and 11 bases separated the two germline ends.

The chain couples TRBV28 to TRBJ2-3; 10 nucleotides line up with TRBD2. The CDR3 runs to 17 residues. V gave up 5 bases and J gave up 6 bases; unmatched junction bases: 14. Germline CDR1 MDHEN, CDR2 SYDVKM. CDR3 in DNA: TGTGCCAGCAGTCGTCTTTTGGTAGCGGGGGGTATGGATACGCAGTATTTT. It encodes CASSRLLVAGGMDTQYF.

In nucleotides, the CDR3 is TGTGCCAGCAGTTCGGGGGTTTTAAGCGAGCAGTACTTC. Residues: CASSSGVLSEQYF. V usage is TRBV11-3 and J usage is TRBJ2-4, with D maybe TRBD2 (6 bases). The better agreement between TRBJ2-7 and the DNA end casts doubt on the J call. This CDR3 has 13 residues. Germline V gene data show CDR1 as SGHNT and CDR2 as YENEEA.

This clonotype was picked up a small number of times. The CDR3, as DNA: TGTGCCAGCAGCCTCCAACCCCAGGACAGTCTCTATGGCTACACCTTC. This translates into CASSLQPQDSLYGYTF. The rearrangement uses TRBV7-9 and TRBJ1-2, with a tentative D call TRBD1 (6 bases). Looked up from germline, CDR1 is SEHNR and CDR2 is FQNEAQ (reference sequence). Trimming left V 5 bases short and J 4 bases short, with 20 bases between. The CDR3 sequence is 16 residues long. The entire variable domain, with the rest obtained from reference TRBV7-9 and TRBJ1-2, is as follows: DTGVSQNPRHKITKRGQNVTFRCDPISEHNRLYWYRQTLGQGPEFLTYFQNEAQLEKSRLLSDRFSAERPKGSFSTLEIQRTEQGDSAMYLCASSLQPQDSLYGYTFGSGTRLTVV.

The chain recombines TRBV7-9 with TRBJ1-2; 12 nucleotides agree with TRBD1. The CDR3 covers 17 residues. Unmatched junction bases numbered 7, after V lost 3 bases and J lost 2 bases. Germline CDR1 is SEHNR and CDR2 is FQNEAQ (reference sequence). CDR3 coding DNA: TGTGCCAGCAGCTTTAGACCGGGACAGGGGGCGAACTATGGCTACACCTTC. Its translation is CASSFRPGQGANYGYTF. Based on the CDR3 plus reference TRBV7-9 and TRBJ1-2, the full variable domain is DTGVSQNPRHKITKRGQNVTFRCDPISEHNRLYWYRQTLGQGPEFLTYFQNEAQLEKSRLLSDRFSAERPKGSFSTLEIQRTEQGDSAMYLCASSFRPGQGANYGYTFGSGTRLTVV.

CDR3 nucleotides: TGTGCCAGTAGCCCCTGGCGGGGACAGCCTAAGAATCAGCCCCAGCATTTT. This translates into CASSPWRGQPKNQPQHF. This chain connects TRBV19 to TRBJ1-5; 7 bases line up with TRBD1. The CDR3 has 17 amino acids. V lost 6 bases to trimming and J lost 4 bases; unmatched junction nucleotides: 15. CDR1 LNHDA and CDR2 SQIVND come from the germline V gene (reference sequence). Full variable domain (rest looked up from reference TRBV19 and TRBJ1-5): DGGITQSPKYLFRKEGQNVTLSCEQNLNHDAMYWYRQDPGQGLRLIYYSQIVNDFQKGDIAEGYSVSREKKESFPLTVTSAQKNPTAFYLCASSPWRGQPKNQPQHFGDGTRLSIL.

V usage is TRBV6-2 or TRBV6-3 and J usage is TRBJ2-4; 10 bases are shared with TRBD1. In germline, CDR1 is MNHEY, CDR2 SVGEGT. V gave up 5 bases and J gave up 9 bases; unmatched junction bases: 4. The CDR3 sequence is 13 residues long. This CDR3 reads CASSPTGGSIQYF. The CDR3 coding sequence is TGTGCCAGCAGTCCGACAGGGGGCAGCATTCAGTACTTC.

This clonotype has more than one count but fewer than ten. V and J are TRBV7-2 and TRBJ2-7; 7 bases agree with TRBD2. Trimming removed 5 bases from V and 3 bases from J; junction bases left unmatched: 7. Germline V gene data show CDR1 as SGHTA and CDR2 as FQGNSA. The CDR3 length is 14 residues. The CDR3 bases are TGTGCCAGCAGCCGCCGTCCGGGGGGCTACGAGCAGTACTTC. Encoded protein: CASSRRPGGYEQYF.

The rearrangement uses TRBV4-2 and TRBJ1-2; TRBD1 matches at 7 bases. The V and J ends lost 0 bases and 4 bases, in that order; junction bases with no gene match: 2. Germline V lookup: CDR1 LGHNA, CDR2 YNFKEQ. The CDR3 has 14 residues. The CDR3, as DNA: TGTGCCAGCAGCCAAGATACAGGGGTCTATGGCTACACCTTC. Protein product: CASSQDTGVYGYTF.

This clonotype occurred a few times. The V gene is TRBV11-1, the J gene TRBJ2-5; perhaps TRBD1 as D (6 bases). This CDR3 has 15 amino acids. The V gene's germline CDR1 is SGHAT and CDR2 FQDESV (reference sequence). Trimming cost V 2 bases and J 2 bases, with 12 bases left between them. The CDR3 DNA follows: TGTGCCAGCAGCTTAACCAGGGGAAGGCAAGAGACCCAGTACTTC. Encoded protein: CASSLTRGRQETQYF.

The rearrangement joins TRBV21-1 to TRBJ2-3; the D call of TRBD1 is as the table states it, not checked on the DNA. TRBV21-1 is annotated as a pseudogene. There are 11 residues in the CDR3. CDR3 amino acids: CARGSTDTQYF. The CDR3 nucleotides read TGTGCGCGGGGGAGCACAGATACGCAGTATTTT.

The CDR3 nucleotides are TGTGCCATCAGTAAGGGTTTCGGGCTAGGCTCGGACGAGACCCAGTACTTC. This gives the protein CAISKGFGLGSDETQYF. The chain carries TRBV10-3 and TRBJ2-5; D gene unclear. The germline V gene encodes CDR1 ENHRY and CDR2 SYGVKD. Trimming stripped 5 bases from V and 5 bases from J, with 24 bases between. The CDR3 sequence is 17 residues long.